These 14 T cell receptor beta chains were all obtained from the same sample, sequenced in a study of T cell repertoires in cytomegalovirus infection. Via MiXCR, TCRdb re-called the reads, giving one row per CDR3 protein. The sample lists approximately 290,000 distinct CDR3 sequences, about 23% seen once, with about 15% in the top ten. Sequenced input: PBMCs. Receptor source: a human donor in good health (CMV status not recorded). Some clones in this sample may be carry-over from other donors' samples.

This clonotype was found a few times. The J gene is TRBJ2-7, the V gene TRBV3-1, with D perhaps being TRBD1 or TRBD2 (5 bases each). CDR1 is LGHDT, CDR2 YNNKEL, per germline (reference sequence). The V gene lost 2 bases and the J gene lost 6 bases, with 11 bases spanning the gap. This CDR3 region has 13 residues. The DNA for the CDR3 is TGTGCCAGCAGCCAACAGGGAGTTCGCGAGCAGTACTTC. Residues: CASSQQGVREQYF.

This clonotype was recorded many times. The gene calls are TRBV7-2 and TRBJ2-5; D unresolved. The V end was cut by 4 bases, the J end by 0 bases, with 3 bases between. Germline V gene data show CDR1 as SGHTA and CDR2 as FQGNSA. This CDR3 is 12 amino acids long. This chain's CDR3 is CASSSYQETQYF. CDR3 nucleotides: TGTGCCAGCAGCTCGTACCAAGAGACCCAGTACTTC.

This clonotype occurred many times. The gene calls are TRBV6-1 and TRBJ1-4, with unresolved D. Germline V gene sequence: CDR1 MNHNS, CDR2 SASEGT. This CDR3 region has 14 residues. V was cut by 7 bases and J by 2 bases, with 11 bases left in between. CDR3 amino acids: CASKPGSTNEKLFF. Here the CDR3 DNA reads TGTGCCAGCAAACCAGGATCGACTAATGAAAAACTGTTTTTT.

The J gene is TRBJ2-1, the V gene TRBV7-2, with TRBD2 identical over 9 bases. Trimming removed 1 base from V and 2 bases from J; junction bases left unmatched: 12. Looked up from germline, CDR1 is SGHTA and CDR2 is FQGNSA. This CDR3 contains 19 residues. The CDR3 sequence: CASSLGGFSGSVTYNEQFF. The CDR3 DNA reads TGTGCCAGCAGCTTAGGGGGGTTTAGCGGGAGTGTGACCTACAATGAGCAGTTCTTC.

The CDR3 here is CASSYDRTYELNTGELFF. Here the CDR3 DNA reads TGTGCCAGCAGTTACGACAGGACCTATGAGTTAAACACCGGGGAGCTGTTTTTT. This rearrangement joins TRBV6-5 to TRBJ2-2, with a possible D match to TRBD1 (6 bases). The length of the CDR3 is 18 residues. V gave up 2 bases and J gave up 2 bases, with 18 bases separating them. Per the germline V gene, CDR1 is MNHEY and CDR2 is SVGAGI.

This clonotype was observed many times. V is TRBV7-2 and J is TRBJ2-1, with TRBD2 matching over 8 bases. CDR3 length: 13 amino acids. Germline loops: CDR1 SGHTA, CDR2 FQGNSA. V was clipped by 7 bases and J by 10 bases; unmatched bases: 9. Here the CDR3 DNA reads TGTGCCAGCATGGGCGGGGGGCCGAAGGAGCAGTTCTTC. Amino acid sequence: CASMGGGPKEQFF.

In this sample, this clonotype turned up many times. This chain joins TRBV7-2 and TRBJ2-1, with 7 nucleotides matching TRBD2. Germline values: CDR1 SGHTA, CDR2 FQGNSA. The ends lost 2 bases at V and 1 base at J; junction bases unmatched: 14. The CDR3 has 19 residues. CDR3 DNA sequence: TGTGCCAGCAGCTTACGAGGGATTGGGGCGGGAGTTTCCTACAATGAGCAGTTCTTC. Protein sequence: CASSLRGIGAGVSYNEQFF.

This clonotype occurred many times. The chain links TRBV7-9 to TRBJ1-1; D is unclear. Germline lookup yields CDR1 SEHNR and CDR2 FQNEAQ (reference sequence). Trimming cost V 2 bases and J 2 bases, with 3 bases left between them. The CDR3 is 12 amino acids. The CDR3 bases are TGTGCCAGCAGCTTATCCAACACTGAAGCTTTCTTT. Encoded protein: CASSLSNTEAFF. Together with reference TRBV7-9 and TRBJ1-1, the CDR3 gives the full variable domain: DTGVSQNPRHKITKRGQNVTFRCDPISEHNRLYWYRQTLGQGPEFLTYFQNEAQLEKSRLLSDRFSAERPKGSFSTLEIQRTEQGDSAMYLCASSLSNTEAFFGQGTRLTVV.

A single count supports this clonotype. CDR3 in amino acids: CASSHRDRRYEQYF. In DNA form, the CDR3 reads TGTGCCAGCAGTCACCGGGACAGACGCTACGAGCAGTACTTC. This chain uses TRBV27 with TRBJ2-7; 7 nucleotides align to TRBD1. The germline CDR1 and CDR2 sequences are MNHEY and SMNVEV (reference sequence). The CDR3 contains 14 residues. V lost 5 bases, J lost 3 bases, and 7 bases stayed unmatched.

The chain combines TRBV20-1 with TRBJ1-4; tentative D call: TRBD1 (5 bases). The length of the CDR3 is 11 residues. Germline V gene lookup returns CDR1 DFQATT and CDR2 SNEGSKA (reference sequence). CDR3 region: CSGAARLKLFF. In DNA, the CDR3 is TGCAGCGGGGCTGCCCGACTCAAACTGTTTTTT.

Concerning this clonotype itself: A much bigger clone sits one base away, suggesting this may be a read error. V gene TRBV7-2 combines with J gene TRBJ2-5; D remains unclear. Germline assignment: CDR1 SGHTA and CDR2 FQGNSA. CDR3 length equals 13 residues. CDR3 sequence: CPSSPRHPETQYF. CDR3 DNA sequence: TGTCCCAGCAGCCCCCGGCATCCAGAGACCCAGTACTTC.

A remark on this clonotype: Sequence at one end of the junction differs from germline and may be a read error. V is TRBV15 and J is TRBJ2-1; D remains ambiguous. CDR1 is LNHNV and CDR2 is YYDKDF in the germline V gene (reference sequence). The CDR3 covers 12 residues. In DNA form, the CDR3 reads TGTGCCACCAGGACCGTCTACGATGAGCAGTTCTTC. As protein: CATRTVYDEQFF.

The chain employs TRBV29-1 and TRBJ1-2; TRBD1 matches 7 bases. The CDR3 runs to 13 residues. Germline V gene sequence: CDR1 SQVTM, CDR2 ANQGSEA. The ends lost 7 bases at V and 8 bases at J; junction bases unmatched: 13. The CDR3 DNA sequence: TGCAGCGGCCTGGGGCAGGGACAGAACGGCTACACCTTC. It is translated as CSGLGQGQNGYTF.

This chain uses TRBV18 with TRBJ2-7; perhaps TRBD1 as D (6 bases). V gave up 3 bases and J gave up 0 bases, with 9 bases separating them. CDR1 KGHSH and CDR2 LQKENI come from the germline V gene. The CDR3 contains 14 residues. CDR3 sequence: CASSPVDSSYEQYF. CDR3 bases: TGTGCCAGCTCACCGGTGGACAGCTCCTACGAGCAGTACTTC.